The 3 T cell receptor beta chains below were found in one sample sequenced in a study of blood T cell repertoires in COVID-19. TCRdb's table, derived via immunoSEQ multiplex PCR, lists solely in-frame clones and lacks some. The profile shows 270,000 or so clones, roughly 90% of them singletons. Input material: PBMCs or T cells enriched from blood (not recorded which). These TCRs come from a woman aged 40-49 years with acute COVID-19.

The chain uses TRBV28 and TRBJ1-5; 8 positions agree with TRBD1. The CDR3 runs 14 residues. Trimming removed 6 bases from V and 7 bases from J; junction bases left unmatched: 8. CDR1 is MDHEN, CDR2 SYDVKM, per germline. CDR3 protein: CASSETGGGQPQHF. CDR3 nucleotide sequence: TGTGCCAGCAGCGAAACAGGGGGTGGGCAGCCCCAGCATTTT.

This clone is a singleton in its sample. The chain carries TRBV7-9 and TRBJ1-2; the match to TRBD1 covers 9 bases. V lost 5 bases, J lost 2 bases, and 12 bases stayed unmatched. The CDR3 loop spans 17 amino acids. Germline-derived CDR1 and CDR2 are SEHNR and FQNEAQ (reference sequence). In DNA, the CDR3 is TGTGCCAGCAGCCCCCCTAGTCGACAGGGGGTGAACTATGGCTACACCTTC. This gives the protein CASSPPSRQGVNYGYTF.

This clone was seen only a few times. V gene TRBV27 combines with J gene TRBJ2-2; D not resolved. The germline V gene has CDR1 MNHEY and CDR2 SMNVEV (reference sequence). V gave up 3 bases and J gave up 6 bases, with 11 bases separating them. The CDR3 loop spans 14 amino acids. The CDR3 loop reads CASSFARTAGELFF. The CDR3 DNA reads TGTGCCAGCAGTTTTGCCCGAACGGCCGGGGAGCTGTTTTTT.